This TCR beta chain was profiled in a study of T cells expressing NK-cell markers (dated by TCRdb to the early 2020s). Study-level background: In sorted CD3+CD56+NKG2C+, CD3+CD56+NKG2C- and CD3+CD56-NKG2C+ T-cell subsets from several donors, TCR beta-chain repertoires were profiled. The eight sequenced donors were randomly selected healthy volunteers, three men and five women. Among the eight sequenced donors, only one was HCMV-seronegative, while the other seven were HCMV-seropositive. Sequencing of the libraries produced 2 x 150 bp reads on Illumina HiSeq 2000/2500, MiSeq or NextSeq. Overall study outcomes, separate from this receptor: It remained unclear whether the expanded NKG2C-expressing T cell clones were specific for HCMV antigens. In several donors, the dominant CD3+CD56+NKG2C+ clonotypes ranked among the top 10 CD8+ clonotypes, making up about 1.0-8% of CD8+ T cells. Those dominant clonotypes were again the most abundant among CD3+CD56-NKG2C+ cells in a handful of donors, at about 28.3-60.1%.

HCMV-specific IgG was detected in serum with a commercial ELISA kit to determine HCMV serostatus. Peripheral blood mononuclear cells were isolated from blood by Ficoll density gradient centrifugation. Sequencing instrument: Illumina HiSeq 2000. The TCR beta cDNA libraries were made using 5'RACE template switching, a step that added both a universal primer site and unique molecular identifiers. Priming for cDNA synthesis came from the TCR beta constant segment, and two successive PCR amplification steps followed. The authors' analysis ran thus. MIGEC handled demultiplexing of the reads and grouping by UMI, while MiTCR was used to assemble and quantify clonotypes. Only TCR cDNA sequences supported by at least two reads were kept to exclude erroneous sequences. The tcR package was used for downstream repertoire analysis, and clonotypes were matched across fractions by CDR3 nucleotide sequence plus V segment. VDJmatch was used to annotate antigen specificity against VDJdb, with one amino acid substitution in CDR3 permitted. TCRdb reprocessed the sequencing reads and holds a single record per CDR3 protein sequence, with no DNA. These V and J calls originate from TCRdb's pipeline instead of the authors' own analysis. The sample table gives tens of thousands of distinct CDR3 sequences. The ten largest clones take up about 60% of the sample.

Comments on this clonotype: Its specific antigen is unknown.

The CDR3 sequence holds 12 residues, the cysteine and phenylalanine included. Only the protein is on record. The CDR1 and CDR2 encoded by the germline V gene (reference sequence) are SEHNR and FQNEAQ. The sample taken for sequencing was blood T cells: a sorted CD56 or NKG2C T cell subset, CD4+ or CD8+ T cells, or bulk PBMC T cells (not recorded which). The rearranged segments are TRBV7-9 and TRBJ1-2. This TCR came from a woman aged 18 to 75 in good health. The encoded CDR3 is CASSLGAGGYTF.